Shown below are 7 T cell receptor beta chains from a single sample sequenced in a study of neurological immune-mediated disorders (dated by TCRdb to the late 2010s). This specimen's time point label, per the study, means: longitudinal time-point 3. Libraries were constructed by 5' RACE. The instrument was an Illumina HiSeq 2500. TCRdb redid the processing of the public reads, applying fastp at Q25 and MiXCR, and retained in-frame beta chains. Rows merge per CDR3 protein into single entries with the most common DNA and genes. The sample table holds roughly 45,000 distinct CDR3 sequences, of which about 14% were seen once. The ten biggest clones cover 10% to 12% of the sample. Sequenced sample: PBMCs. The receptors here all came from a man in his thirties or forties in good health.

This clonotype was seen ten or more times. The chain is built from TRBV29-1 and TRBJ2-1; D ambiguous. Trimming pared 2 bases from V and 6 bases from J, leaving 8 bases between. The CDR3 covers 12 residues. Germline CDR1 reads SQVTM; CDR2 reads ANQGSEA. CDR3: CSVEIGPNEQFF. In DNA form, the CDR3 reads TGCAGCGTTGAAATCGGGCCCAATGAGCAGTTCTTC.

This clonotype has a count of ten or more. This chain links TRBV7-9 with TRBJ2-7; the D is unclear. CDR3 length equals 12 residues. CDR1 is SEHNR and CDR2 is FQNEAQ in the germline V gene (reference sequence). The germline V and J ends were trimmed by 0 bases and 4 bases, with 4 bases remaining between them. The CDR3 spells CASSLATYEQYF. The CDR3 DNA reads TGTGCCAGCAGCTTAGCGACATACGAGCAGTACTTC.

At least ten counts were recorded for this clonotype. This sequence joins TRBV7-9 and TRBJ2-4; D is undetermined. Trimming cost V 8 bases and J 14 bases, with 16 bases left between them. Germline CDR1 SEHNR, CDR2 FQNEAQ (reference sequence). This CDR3 contains 11 residues. CDR3 amino acids: CASQLEPDKYF. The CDR3 DNA is TGTGCCAGCCAACTCGAGCCGGATAAGTACTTC.

As regards this clonotype: Given a much more abundant clone one base away, this may be a read error. V is TRBV27 and J is TRBJ1-5, with D maybe TRBD1 (5 bases). The CDR3 extends over 13 amino acids. Trimming stripped 6 bases from V and 7 bases from J, with 13 bases between. The V gene's germline CDR1 is MNHEY and CDR2 SMNVEV (reference sequence). The CDR3 reads CASRGKGEQPQHF. The DNA for the CDR3 is TGTGCCAGCAGGGGGAAAGGGGAACAGCCCCAGCATTTT.

This clonotype was seen repeatedly, ten times or more. V is TRBV28 and J is TRBJ2-4; D perhaps matches TRBD2 (7 bases). CDR3 length: 14 residues. V lost 3 bases and J lost 6, with 12 bases in between. Germline V gene sequence: CDR1 MDHEN, CDR2 SYDVKM. The CDR3 sequence: CASSLRGGGNIQYF. The CDR3 coding sequence is TGTGCCAGCAGTTTGAGGGGGGGAGGAAACATTCAGTACTTC. The full variable domain, rest sourced from reference TRBV28 and TRBJ2-4, is DVKVTQSSRYLVKRTGEKVFLECVQDMDHENMFWYRQDPGLGLRLIYFSYDVKMKEKGDIPEGYSVSREKKERFSLILESASTNQTSMYLCASSLRGGGNIQYFGAGTRLSVL.

This clonotype was seen at least ten times. The chain uses TRBV7-2 and TRBJ2-5, with D hard to call. V lost 3 bases and J 4 bases, leaving 12 bases between the germline ends. The CDR3 has 14 residues. CDR1 and CDR2 (germline): SGHTA, FQGNSA. The CDR3 loop is CASSLMSLGETQYF. DNA for the CDR3: TGTGCCAGCAGCTTGATGAGTTTGGGAGAGACCCAGTACTTC.

This clonotype was counted many times. The chain employs TRBV7-3 and TRBJ2-7; 8 bases line up with TRBD1. CDR1 is SGHTA, CDR2 FQGTGA, per germline. Trimming cost V 5 bases and J 6 bases; bases outside gene matches: 6. This CDR3 contains 13 residues. The CDR3 sequence is CASSLMTGVEQYF. The CDR3 nucleotides are TGTGCCAGCAGCCTCATGACAGGGGTCGAGCAGTACTTC.